This T cell receptor beta chain was sequenced in a study of blood T cells in healthy people across ages. The study's findings and limits: PBMCs went unsorted, and a conclusive naive versus antigen-experienced comparison was therefore prevented. Strongly correlated with naive T cell percentage was TCR beta diversity.

As for this clonotype: Its target is unknown.

V was clipped by 7 bases and J by 10 bases; unmatched bases: 5. CDR3 length equals 13 residues. CDR1 is ENHRY, CDR2 SYGVKD, per germline. Total RNA extraction produced at least 5.5 micrograms (per sample) for the study. A second PCR of about 6 to 12 cycles used a sample-barcoded 5' primer and a J-beta primer mix. TCRdb re-analysed the 5' RACE reads in MiXCR, keeping a single row per CDR3 protein. The data contain fewer than 900,000 distinct CDR3 sequences, 35% to 45% of them singletons. Sequencing was performed on blood. This sequence originates from a woman aged 60-70 years in good health. V is TRBV10-3 and J is TRBJ1-6, with TRBD1 identical over 9 bases. The CDR3 sequence is CAINRDRDSPLHF. CDR3 bases: TGTGCCATCAATCGGGACAGGGACTCACCCCTCCACTTT.